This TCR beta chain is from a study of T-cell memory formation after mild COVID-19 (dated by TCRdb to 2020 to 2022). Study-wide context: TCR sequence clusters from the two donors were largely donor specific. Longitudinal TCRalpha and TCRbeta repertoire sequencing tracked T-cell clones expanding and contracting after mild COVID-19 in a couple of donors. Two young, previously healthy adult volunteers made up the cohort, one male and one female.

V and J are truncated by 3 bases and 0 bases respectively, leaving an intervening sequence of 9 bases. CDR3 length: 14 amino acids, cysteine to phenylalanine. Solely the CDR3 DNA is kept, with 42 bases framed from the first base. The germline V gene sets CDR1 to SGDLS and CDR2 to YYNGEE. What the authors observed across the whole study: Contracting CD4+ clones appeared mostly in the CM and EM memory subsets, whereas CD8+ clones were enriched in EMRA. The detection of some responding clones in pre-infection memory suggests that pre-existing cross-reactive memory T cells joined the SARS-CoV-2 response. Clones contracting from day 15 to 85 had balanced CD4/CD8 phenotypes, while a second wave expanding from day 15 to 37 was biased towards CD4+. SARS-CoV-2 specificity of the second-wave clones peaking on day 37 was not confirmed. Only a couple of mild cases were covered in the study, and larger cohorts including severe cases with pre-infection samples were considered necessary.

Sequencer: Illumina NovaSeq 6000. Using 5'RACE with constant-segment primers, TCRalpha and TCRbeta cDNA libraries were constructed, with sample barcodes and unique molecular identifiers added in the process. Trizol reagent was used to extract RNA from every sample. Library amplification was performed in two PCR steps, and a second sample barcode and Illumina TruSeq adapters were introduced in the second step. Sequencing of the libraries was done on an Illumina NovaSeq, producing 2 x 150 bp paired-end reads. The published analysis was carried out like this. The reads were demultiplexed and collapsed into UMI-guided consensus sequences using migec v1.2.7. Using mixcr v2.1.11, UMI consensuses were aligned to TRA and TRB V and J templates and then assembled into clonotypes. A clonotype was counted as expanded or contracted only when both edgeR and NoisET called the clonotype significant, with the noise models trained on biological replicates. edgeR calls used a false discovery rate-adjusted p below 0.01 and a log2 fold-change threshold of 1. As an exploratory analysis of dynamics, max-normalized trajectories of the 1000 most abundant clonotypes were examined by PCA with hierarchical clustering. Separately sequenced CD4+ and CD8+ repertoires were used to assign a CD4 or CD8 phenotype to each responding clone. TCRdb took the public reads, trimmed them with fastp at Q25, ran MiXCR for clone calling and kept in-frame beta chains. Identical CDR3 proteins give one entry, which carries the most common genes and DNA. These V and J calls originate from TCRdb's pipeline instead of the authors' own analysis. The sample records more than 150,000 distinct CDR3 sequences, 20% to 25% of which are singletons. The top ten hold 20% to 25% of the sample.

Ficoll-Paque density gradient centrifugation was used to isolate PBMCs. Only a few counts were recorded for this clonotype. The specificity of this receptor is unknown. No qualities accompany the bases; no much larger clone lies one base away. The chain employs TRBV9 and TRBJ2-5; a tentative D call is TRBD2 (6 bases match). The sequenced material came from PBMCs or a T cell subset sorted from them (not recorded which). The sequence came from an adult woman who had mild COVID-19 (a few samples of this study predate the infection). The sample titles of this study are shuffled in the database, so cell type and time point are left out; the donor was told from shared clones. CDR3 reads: CASSARLDQETQYF. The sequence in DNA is TGTGCCAGCAGCGCACGACTAGACCAAGAGACCCAGTACTTC. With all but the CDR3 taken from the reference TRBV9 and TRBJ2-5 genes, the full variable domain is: DSGVTQTPKHLITATGQRVTLRCSPRSGDLSVYWYQQSLDQGLQFLIQYYNGEERAKGNILERFSAQQFPDLHSELNLSSLELGDSALYFCASSARLDQETQYFGPGTRLLVL.